The sequence of this TCR beta chain was determined in a study of T cells expressing NK-cell markers. TCRdb processed the 5' RACE reads again and assigns one entry to each CDR3 protein, with no DNA. In all, the sample yields approximately 550,000 distinct CDR3 sequences. The CDR3 covers 15 residues. The germline CDR1 and CDR2 sequences are SGHRS and YFSETQ. Input material: blood T cells: a sorted CD56 or NKG2C T cell subset, CD4+ or CD8+ T cells, or bulk PBMC T cells (not recorded which). J is TRBJ2-1 and V is TRBV5-1; TCRdb names TRBD1, which stays unverified in the absence of DNA. The source is a man aged 18-30 years in good health. The CDR3 loop reads CASSFGTGSYNEQFF.